The 30 T cell receptor beta chains below all came from one sample that was sequenced in a study of identical twins. MiXCR, applied by TCRdb to the 5' RACE reads, yields one record per CDR3 protein. The repertoire consists of 1.5 million to 2 million distinct CDR3 sequences, with less than 40% occurring once and the leading ten covering 0.27%. Sequenced input: cord blood. The receptor source for this set is a newborn girl in good health.

This clonotype was observed a few times. The rearrangement links TRBV7-9 to TRBJ1-1; no clear D. The CDR3 runs to 15 residues. Germline-derived CDR1 and CDR2 are SEHNR and FQNEAQ (reference sequence). V was pared by 1 base and J by 1 base, with 10 bases between. Written as DNA, the CDR3 is TGTGCCAGCAGCTTAGTTGCTCTAGGGAACACTGAAGCTTTCTTT. This gives the protein CASSLVALGNTEAFF.

This clonotype is a singleton in its sample. Being one base from a much bigger clone, this may be a read error. V is TRBV24-1 and J is TRBJ2-1; 8 nucleotides line up with TRBD1. Germline assignment: CDR1 KGHDR and CDR2 SFDVKD. The CDR3 length is 16 residues. This CDR3 is CATSDSGTGSNNEQFF. Here the CDR3 DNA reads TGTGCCACCAGTGATTCGGGGACAGGCTCCAACAATGAGCAGTTCTTC.

The chain couples TRBV7-2 to TRBJ1-2; 8 positions match TRBD1. Germline V gene lookup returns CDR1 SGHTA and CDR2 FQGNSA. V gave up 0 bases and J gave up 8 bases; unmatched junction bases: 5. The CDR3 extends over 14 amino acids. The CDR3 bases are TGTGCCAGCAGCTTAGCCGACAGGGGTGAAGGCTACACCTTC. This gives the protein CASSLADRGEGYTF.

This clonotype has a handful of counts. The chain is built from TRBV9 and TRBJ2-3, with 10 nucleotides matching TRBD2. In germline, CDR1 is SGDLS, CDR2 YYNGEE. The CDR3 covers 15 residues. Germline trimming cut 0 bases from V and 7 bases from J; bases unmatched to any gene: 5. Here the CDR3 DNA reads TGTGCCAGCAGCGTAGTCGAGCGGGAGGGCCATACGCAGTATTTT. Amino acid sequence: CASSVVEREGHTQYF. Using reference TRBV9 and TRBJ2-3 for the parts outside the CDR3, the full variable domain is DSGVTQTPKHLITATGQRVTLRCSPRSGDLSVYWYQQSLDQGLQFLIQYYNGEERAKGNILERFSAQQFPDLHSELNLSSLELGDSALYFCASSVVEREGHTQYFGPGTRLTVL.

This clonotype has a count of ten or more. This sequence joins TRBV20-1 and TRBJ2-3; D possibly corresponds to TRBD2 (5 bases). Per the germline V gene, CDR1 is DFQATT and CDR2 is SNEGSKA (reference sequence). Deletions cut 1 base from V and 2 bases from J, with 7 bases between. The CDR3 consists of 13 residues. The CDR3 region has the DNA TGCAGTGCTAGAGCGGGAATCACAGATACGCAGTATTTT. It encodes CSARAGITDTQYF.

The chain joins TRBV14 to TRBJ1-1; the D gene is possibly TRBD1 (6 bases). V dropped 1 base and J dropped 10 bases, with 22 bases sitting between them. CDR3 length equals 16 residues. The germline V gene has CDR1 SGHDN and CDR2 FVKESK. This CDR3 reads CASSQVGAGGSRGAFF. The CDR3 DNA sequence: TGTGCCAGCAGCCAAGTGGGGGCAGGAGGAAGTCGCGGAGCTTTCTTT. Full variable domain (rest looked up from reference TRBV14 and TRBJ1-1): EAGVTQFPSHSVIEKGQTVTLRCDPISGHDNLYWYRRVMGKEIKFLLHFVKESKQDESGMPNNRFLAERTGGTYSTLKVQPAELEDSGVYFCASSQVGAGGSRGAFFGQGTRLTVV.

This chain joins TRBV7-2 and TRBJ2-7, with 12 bases fitting TRBD2. CDR1 and CDR2 from the germline V gene are SGHTA and FQGNSA. CDR3 length: 17 residues. V was clipped by 2 bases and J by 3 bases; unmatched bases: 8. This chain's CDR3 is CASSLTSGRNKLYEQYF. In nucleotides, the CDR3 is TGTGCCAGCAGCTTAACTAGCGGGAGGAATAAGCTCTACGAGCAGTACTTC.

This clonotype was picked up a small number of times. The rearrangement links TRBV7-2 to TRBJ2-1; D gene unclear. Per the germline V gene, CDR1 is SGHTA and CDR2 is FQGNSA. The CDR3 spans 14 residues. V was shortened by 3 bases and J by 7 bases, with 13 bases between the two germline ends. CDR3 amino acids: CASSFPLVRNEQFF. The CDR3 nucleotides are TGTGCCAGCAGCTTTCCGCTGGTTAGAAATGAGCAGTTCTTC.

The chain recombines TRBV7-9 with TRBJ2-7; D not certain. Germline lookup yields CDR1 SEHNR and CDR2 FQNEAQ (reference sequence). There are 13 residues in the CDR3. V lost 3 bases, J lost 5 bases, and 11 bases lay in between. Here the CDR3 DNA reads TGTGCCAGCAGCTTTTATGGTCGGAACGAGCAGTACTTC. Protein product: CASSFYGRNEQYF.

This chain uses TRBV20-1 with TRBJ2-5; D might be TRBD1 (5 bases). Per the germline V gene, CDR1 is DFQATT and CDR2 is SNEGSKA (reference sequence). The CDR3 runs to 12 residues. Trimming pared 3 bases from V and 11 bases from J, leaving 16 bases between. In nucleotides, the CDR3 is TGCAGTGCTAGCCGTCCGGACACCGGGCAGTACTTC. Its translation: CSASRPDTGQYF.

V is TRBV19 and J is TRBJ2-3; D is tentatively TRBD1 or TRBD2 (5 bases each). The V gene's germline CDR1 is LNHDA and CDR2 SQIVND (reference sequence). CDR3 length: 12 amino acids. Trimming shortened V by 5 bases and J by 6 bases, and 9 bases separated the two germline ends. CDR3 nucleotides: TGTGCCAGTAGTCGGGACGCGGATACGCAGTATTTT. Protein product: CASSRDADTQYF.

The rearrangement uses TRBV3-1 and TRBJ2-1; D might be TRBD1 (5 bases). V gave up 1 base and J gave up 2 bases, with 15 bases separating them. There are 17 residues in the CDR3. CDR1 is LGHDT and CDR2 is YNNKEL in the germline V gene (reference sequence). In nucleotides, the CDR3 is TGTGCCAGCAGCCAAGCCCTCAACAGGTTGGCCTACAATGAGCAGTTCTTC. Encoded protein: CASSQALNRLAYNEQFF.

This chain joins TRBV28 and TRBJ2-5, with D perhaps TRBD1 or TRBD2 (5 bases each). Trimming took off 6 bases at V and 3 bases at J, with 17 bases between the two ends. In germline, CDR1 is MDHEN, CDR2 SYDVKM. This CDR3 has 15 amino acids. The CDR3 sequence: CASSPSWGSEETQYF. The CDR3 DNA reads as TGTGCCAGCAGCCCTTCCTGGGGGAGCGAAGAGACCCAGTACTTC.

A few counts support this clonotype. J is TRBJ2-5 and V is TRBV20-1; D ambiguous. The V and J ends lost 3 bases and 2 bases respectively, with 19 bases between them. The CDR3 extends over 16 amino acids. Germline V gene sequence: CDR1 DFQATT, CDR2 SNEGSKA (reference sequence). The DNA for the CDR3 is TGCAGTGCTAGGGCGCCGGCAGGCCGGCAGCAAGAGACCCAGTACTTC. Translated: CSARAPAGRQQETQYF.

V gene TRBV24-1 combines with J gene TRBJ2-5; 13 bases fit TRBD2. Germline V gene sequence: CDR1 KGHDR, CDR2 SFDVKD. The CDR3 contains 17 residues. V trimming: 4 bases; J trimming: 4 bases; junction bases outside the gene matches: 8. CDR3 residues: CATSDCGLAGEGETQYF. CDR3 DNA sequence: TGTGCCACCAGTGACTGCGGACTAGCGGGGGAGGGAGAGACCCAGTACTTC.

This clonotype has a handful of counts. CDR3 sequence: CSVEDRYSMGHPGDTQYF. DNA for the CDR3: TGCAGCGTTGAAGACCGCTATTCAATGGGACATCCGGGAGATACGCAGTATTTT. The gene calls are TRBV29-1 and TRBJ2-3, with a possible D match to TRBD1 (6 bases). CDR1 SQVTM and CDR2 ANQGSEA come from the germline V gene. The CDR3 sequence is 18 residues long. The V end lost 0 bases, the J end lost 5 bases, and 24 bases lay between the germline ends.

This sequence joins TRBV20-1 and TRBJ2-1; 9 nucleotides align to TRBD2. Germline V CDR1 and CDR2: DFQATT, SNEGSKA (reference sequence). The CDR3 is 14 residues long. The V segment lost 4 bases and the J segment 6 bases; nucleotides outside the gene matches: 7. The CDR3 region is CSATGRGGLNEQFF. The CDR3 nucleotides read TGCAGTGCTACAGGGCGGGGGGGCCTCAATGAGCAGTTCTTC.

The chain combines TRBV20-1 with TRBJ1-4, with TRBD1 identical over 7 bases. Germline lookup yields CDR1 DFQATT and CDR2 SNEGSKA (reference sequence). J gave up 0 bases and V 4 bases, and 8 bases lay outside the gene matches. The CDR3 has 16 residues. The CDR3 DNA sequence: TGCAGTGCTATAGTGGGGACAGTCACAACTAATGAAAAACTGTTTTTT. This codes for CSAIVGTVTTNEKLFF.

This clonotype has just a few counts. Here the CDR3 DNA reads TGTGCCAGCAGCCAAGATGCGACAGGGGGTTACTACGAGCAGTACTTC. As protein: CASSQDATGGYYEQYF. J is TRBJ2-7 and V is TRBV4-2; 9 positions agree with TRBD1. V gave up 0 bases and J gave up 3 bases; unmatched junction bases: 6. The V gene's germline CDR1 is LGHNA and CDR2 YNFKEQ. CDR3 length: 16 amino acids.

This clonotype was detected ten times or more. J is TRBJ1-2 and V is TRBV29-1; the D is unclear. This CDR3 has 13 residues. The ends were cut back, 7 bases at V and 5 bases at J, with 17 bases in the middle. CDR1 and CDR2 (germline): SQVTM, ANQGSEA. CDR3 in amino acids: CSAFSGLPYGYTF. Here the CDR3 DNA reads TGCAGCGCCTTTTCGGGCCTACCTTATGGCTACACCTTC.

J is TRBJ2-5 and V is TRBV5-1; D is unresolved. CDR1 is SGHRS, CDR2 YFSETQ, per germline. Trimming removed 4 bases at V and 4 bases at J, with 11 bases between. The CDR3 runs to 13 residues. The CDR3 sequence: CASSAWVGETQYF. The CDR3 DNA sequence: TGCGCCAGCAGCGCCTGGGTCGGAGAGACCCAGTACTTC. Supplemented by reference TRBV5-1 and TRBJ2-5, the full variable domain reads KAGVTQTPRYLIKTRGQQVTLSCSPISGHRSVSWYQQTPGQGLQFLFEYFSETQRNKGNFPGRFSGRQFSNSRSEMNVSTLELGDSALYLCASSAWVGETQYFGPGTRLLVL.

Turning to this clonotype: Sequence at one end of the junction differs from germline and may be a read error. The chain combines TRBV28 with TRBJ2-1; 10 nucleotides match TRBD2. The length of the CDR3 is 15 residues. Germline V lookup: CDR1 MDHEN, CDR2 SYDVKM. This chain's CDR3 is CVSRAGTSAYNEQFF. For the CDR3, the DNA is TGTGTCAGCAGGGCCGGGACTAGCGCGTACAATGAGCAGTTCTTC.

The CDR3 loop is CASSLVPSGSAGANVLTF. CDR3 nucleotides: TGCGCCAGCAGCTTGGTCCCTAGCGGGAGTGCAGGGGCCAACGTCCTGACTTTC. The chain uses TRBV5-1 and TRBJ2-6; 10 bases map to TRBD2. The CDR3 has 18 residues. V dropped 0 bases and J dropped 4; count of bases not matched to a gene: 7. The V gene's germline CDR1 is SGHRS and CDR2 YFSETQ.

This clonotype occurred a few times. This chain links TRBV7-2 with TRBJ2-7; D is possibly TRBD2 (6 bases). This CDR3 has 14 residues. CDR1 is SGHTA, CDR2 FQGNSA, per germline. Trimming took 2 bases from V and 2 from J, leaving 10 bases between them. CDR3 nucleotides: TGTGCCAGCAGCTTAATAGGAGGGGCCTACGAGCAGTACTTC. It yields the protein CASSLIGGAYEQYF.

The genes are TRBV7-9 and TRBJ2-1, with D maybe TRBD1 (6 bases). V was trimmed by 6 bases and J by 2 bases, leaving 14 bases between them. Germline CDR1 and CDR2: SEHNR and FQNEAQ (reference sequence). This CDR3 has 15 residues. DNA of the CDR3: TGTGCCAGCAGTCCACCCTACAGGGCCTACAATGAGCAGTTCTTC. It is translated as CASSPPYRAYNEQFF.

This clonotype came up many times. The V gene is TRBV29-1, the J gene TRBJ2-7, with 9 bases fitting TRBD2. There are 13 residues in the CDR3. Trimming removed 3 bases from V and 4 bases from J; junction bases left unmatched: 4. Germline V gene data show CDR1 as SQVTM and CDR2 as ANQGSEA. The CDR3 nucleotides are TGCAGCGTTGATAGCGGGAGATCGTACGAGCAGTACTTC. It translates to CSVDSGRSYEQYF.

This chain uses TRBV20-1 with TRBJ1-5; D is ambiguous. The CDR3 has 14 residues. Between the trimmed V and J ends, which lost 3 bases and 1 base, there was a span of 10 bases. The V gene's germline CDR1 is DFQATT and CDR2 SNEGSKA (reference sequence). CDR3 coding DNA: TGCAGTGCTAGGAGGAGCGGGAGCAATCAGCCCCAGCATTTT. It is translated as CSARRSGSNQPQHF.

Points on this clonotype: At one end, the junction sequence differs from germline, possibly due to a read error. The chain employs TRBV20-1 and TRBJ2-5; TRBD2 aligns across 7 bases. The CDR3 extends over 15 amino acids. Germline V lookup: CDR1 DFQATT, CDR2 SNEGSKA (reference sequence). The CDR3 region has the DNA TGCAGTGCTGGAGATCCGAAGCGGGGTTACAATGAGCAGTACTTC. Translated, it gives CSAGDPKRGYNEQYF.

The chain uses TRBV27 and TRBJ1-2; D not certain. Germline CDR1 MNHEY, CDR2 SMNVEV (reference sequence). V lost 6 bases and J lost 4, with 15 bases in between. The CDR3 has 14 amino acids. CDR3 sequence reads: CASSLKGRTYGYTF. In DNA form, the CDR3 reads TGTGCCAGCAGCTTGAAGGGCCGAACCTATGGCTACACCTTC.

On this clonotype: Because the CDR3 is missing its conserved closing phenylalanine or tryptophan, this is likely a read error. The V call is TRBV4-1, the J call TRBJ2-4, with D possibly being TRBD2 (5 bases). Matching the DNA end better, TRBJ2-5 makes the J call doubtful. Germline V CDR1 and CDR2: MGHRA, YSYEKL. This CDR3 is built from 15 residues. The DNA of the CDR3 is TGCGCCAGCAGCCAAGATGCGCCGGGGTGGGAGACCCAGTACTTG. Its protein is CASSQDAPGWETQYL.